Listed below are T cell receptor beta chains from one sample, sequenced in a study of CD8 T cells in Susac syndrome. TCRdb reanalysed the immunoSEQ multiplex PCR reads using MiXCR and keeps one entry per CDR3 protein. The profile covers 150,000 to 200,000 distinct CDR3 sequences, with around 93% appearing a single time and more than 0.13% taken by the ten largest. Sample: CD4+ T cells from PBMCs. These receptors were collected from a human donor in good health. CDR3s include the opening cysteine and the closing phenylalanine or tryptophan. Each record gives: D gene, V gene, J gene, clone size, CDR3 protein, CDR3 DNA. The D gene is left open where the match is weak. Size is stated for part of the rows, as once, few or many counts, or as a class when the clone is expanded.

D gene: NA; V gene: TRBV25-1; J gene: TRBJ2-1; clone size: NA; CDR3 protein: CASSGWVSYNEQLF; CDR3 DNA: TGTGCCAGCAGTGGATGGGTTTCCTACAATGAGCAGCTCTTC
D gene: TRBD2; V gene: TRBV3-1; J gene: TRBJ2-7; clone size: once; CDR3 protein: CASSLAGSYEQYF; CDR3 DNA: TGTGCCAGCAGCCTAGCGGGGTCCTACGAGCAGTACTTC
D gene: NA; V gene: TRBV4-1; J gene: TRBJ1-6; clone size: NA; CDR3 protein: CASTLEGSYNSPLHF; CDR3 DNA: TGCGCCAGCACCCTAGAGGGCTCCTATAATTCACCCCTCCATTTT
D gene: NA; V gene: TRBV7-3; J gene: TRBJ2-3; clone size: NA; CDR3 protein: CASSDPGAGGKKDTQYF; CDR3 DNA: TGTGCCAGCAGTGACCCGGGGGCAGGGGGAAAAAAAGATACGCAGTATTTT
D gene: NA; V gene: TRBV3-1; J gene: TRBJ1-1; clone size: NA; CDR3 protein: CASSQVGDHTEAFF; CDR3 DNA: TGTGCCAGCAGCCAAGTGGGAGACCACACTGAAGCTTTCTTT
D gene: NA; V gene: TRBV20-1; J gene: TRBJ1-2; clone size: NA; CDR3 protein: CSANNRREKANYGYTF; CDR3 DNA: TGCAGTGCTAACAACAGGCGGGAGAAAGCTAACTATGGCTACACCTTC
D gene: TRBD1; V gene: TRBV18; J gene: TRBJ1-6; clone size: NA; CDR3 protein: CASSQGTGGISPLHF; CDR3 DNA: TGTGCCAGCTCACAAGGGACAGGGGGCATTTCACCCCTCCACTTT
D gene: NA; V gene: TRBV19; J gene: TRBJ2-7; clone size: NA; CDR3 protein: CASGPRDFYEQYF; CDR3 DNA: TGTGCCAGCGGACCCCGGGACTTCTACGAGCAGTACTTC
D gene: TRBD2; V gene: TRBV20-1; J gene: TRBJ2-1; clone size: NA; CDR3 protein: CSASAGAGGPLLYNEQFF; CDR3 DNA: TGCAGTGCTTCAGCGGGAGCGGGGGGGCCCTTGCTCTACAATGAGCAGTTCTTC
D gene: TRBD1; V gene: TRBV12-3/TRBV12-4; J gene: TRBJ1-1; clone size: few; CDR3 protein: CASSSDRGNTEAFF; CDR3 DNA: TGTGCCAGCAGTTCTGACAGGGGGAACACTGAAGCTTTCTTT
D gene: NA; V gene: TRBV5-1; J gene: TRBJ1-1; clone size: NA; CDR3 protein: CASTRGGAETEAFF; CDR3 DNA: TGCGCCAGCACTCGGGGGGGCGCGGAAACTGAAGCTTTCTTT
D gene: NA; V gene: TRBV11-2; J gene: TRBJ1-3; clone size: NA; CDR3 protein: CASSLDPRSTIYF; CDR3 DNA: TGTGCCAGCAGCTTAGACCCTCGGAGCACCATATATTTT
D gene: TRBD1; V gene: TRBV27; J gene: TRBJ1-1; clone size: NA; CDR3 protein: CASSQTGGDTEAFF; CDR3 DNA: TGTGCCAGCAGCCAAACAGGGGGGGACACTGAAGCTTTCTTT
D gene: TRBD1; V gene: TRBV20-1; J gene: TRBJ1-2; clone size: NA; CDR3 protein: CSASDAGGGYGYTF; CDR3 DNA: TGCAGTGCTAGCGATGCAGGGGGCGGCTATGGCTACACCTTC
D gene: NA; V gene: TRBV5-1; J gene: TRBJ1-2; clone size: NA; CDR3 protein: CASSQLPDSFYGYTF; CDR3 DNA: TGCGCCAGCAGCCAACTCCCAGACAGCTTCTATGGCTACACCTTC
D gene: NA; V gene: TRBV2; J gene: TRBJ2-4; clone size: NA; CDR3 protein: CASSEWSGENIQYF; CDR3 DNA: TGTGCCAGCAGTGAATGGTCGGGAGAAAACATTCAGTACTTC
D gene: NA; V gene: TRBV7-2; J gene: TRBJ2-4; clone size: NA; CDR3 protein: CASSLQGRDIQYF; CDR3 DNA: TGTGCCAGCAGCTTACAGGGAAGAGACATTCAGTACTTC
D gene: NA; V gene: TRBV30; J gene: TRBJ2-2; clone size: NA; CDR3 protein: CAWSVQGGNTGELFF; CDR3 DNA: TGTGCCTGGAGTGTTCAGGGGGGGAACACCGGGGAGCTGTTTTTT
D gene: NA; V gene: TRBV3-1; J gene: TRBJ1-1; clone size: NA; CDR3 protein: CASSQDKQGRAFF; CDR3 DNA: TGTGCCAGCAGCCAAGATAAGCAGGGGCGGGCTTTCTTT
D gene: TRBD1; V gene: TRBV7-3; J gene: TRBJ2-2; clone size: NA; CDR3 protein: CASSTGANTGELFF; CDR3 DNA: TGTGCCAGCAGCACAGGGGCTAACACCGGGGAGCTGTTTTTT
D gene: NA; V gene: TRBV7-9; J gene: TRBJ1-1; clone size: NA; CDR3 protein: CASSLRGRLNTEAFF; CDR3 DNA: TGTGCCAGCAGCCTTAGAGGCCGACTGAACACTGAAGCTTTCTTT
D gene: TRBD2; V gene: TRBV5-1; J gene: TRBJ2-7; clone size: NA; CDR3 protein: CASGILAGAYEQYF; CDR3 DNA: TGCGCCAGCGGCATACTAGCGGGGGCCTACGAGCAGTACTTC
D gene: NA; V gene: TRBV15; J gene: TRBJ2-1; clone size: NA; CDR3 protein: CATTGLYNEQFF; CDR3 DNA: TGTGCCACAACAGGGCTCTACAATGAGCAGTTCTTC
D gene: NA; V gene: TRBV18; J gene: TRBJ2-3; clone size: once; CDR3 protein: CASSPPHSLESDTQYF; CDR3 DNA: TGTGCCAGCTCACCACCGCACTCATTGGAGTCAGATACGCAGTATTTT
D gene: TRBD1; V gene: TRBV20-1; J gene: TRBJ1-4; clone size: NA; CDR3 protein: CSASLTGAVDEKLFF; CDR3 DNA: TGCAGTGCTAGCCTTACAGGGGCGGTAGATGAAAAACTGTTTTTT
D gene: NA; V gene: TRBV3-1; J gene: TRBJ2-5; clone size: NA; CDR3 protein: CASSHGEERVQETQYF; CDR3 DNA: TGTGCCAGCAGCCACGGAGAAGAGCGGGTCCAAGAGACCCAGTACTTC
D gene: NA; V gene: TRBV19; J gene: TRBJ1-5; clone size: NA; CDR3 protein: CASSITGQGDQPQHF; CDR3 DNA: TGTGCCAGTAGTATTACCGGGCAGGGTGATCAGCCCCAGCATTTT
D gene: NA; V gene: TRBV3-1; J gene: TRBJ2-3; clone size: NA; CDR3 protein: CASSDRTEDTQYF; CDR3 DNA: TGTGCCAGCAGCGACCGGACTGAAGATACGCAGTATTTT
D gene: TRBD2; V gene: TRBV3-1; J gene: TRBJ2-5; clone size: NA; CDR3 protein: CASSQDRLLAGETQYF; CDR3 DNA: TGTGCCAGCAGCCAAGATAGGTTACTAGCGGGTGAGACCCAGTACTTC
D gene: NA; V gene: TRBV6-5; J gene: TRBJ2-2; clone size: NA; CDR3 protein: CASSYTRPRGGELFF; CDR3 DNA: TGTGCCAGCAGTTACACCCGGCCCCGGGGCGGGGAGCTGTTTTTT
D gene: NA; V gene: TRBV20-1; J gene: TRBJ1-2; clone size: NA; CDR3 protein: CSASNSDYGYTF; CDR3 DNA: TGCAGTGCTAGTAACAGTGACTATGGCTACACCTTC
D gene: TRBD1; V gene: TRBV24-1; J gene: TRBJ2-2; clone size: NA; CDR3 protein: CATSPGQWTGELFF; CDR3 DNA: TGTGCCACCAGCCCGGGACAGTGGACCGGGGAGCTGTTTTTT
D gene: NA; V gene: TRBV19; J gene: TRBJ1-5; clone size: NA; CDR3 protein: CASSIVRRGQPQHF; CDR3 DNA: TGTGCCAGTAGTATAGTGAGGAGGGGACAGCCCCAGCATTTT
D gene: NA; V gene: TRBV10-3; J gene: TRBJ1-1; clone size: NA; CDR3 protein: CAISEEGRDTEAFF; CDR3 DNA: TGTGCCATCAGTGAGGAGGGCAGGGATACTGAAGCTTTCTTT
D gene: NA; V gene: TRBV7-3; J gene: TRBJ2-3; clone size: NA; CDR3 protein: CASRKSGGTDTQYF; CDR3 DNA: TGTGCCAGCAGGAAGTCAGGAGGCACAGATACGCAGTATTTT
D gene: TRBD2; V gene: TRBV3-1; J gene: TRBJ2-3; clone size: NA; CDR3 protein: CASSQDPSGGYSDTQYF; CDR3 DNA: TGTGCCAGCAGCCAAGACCCTAGCGGGGGGTACTCAGATACGCAGTATTTT